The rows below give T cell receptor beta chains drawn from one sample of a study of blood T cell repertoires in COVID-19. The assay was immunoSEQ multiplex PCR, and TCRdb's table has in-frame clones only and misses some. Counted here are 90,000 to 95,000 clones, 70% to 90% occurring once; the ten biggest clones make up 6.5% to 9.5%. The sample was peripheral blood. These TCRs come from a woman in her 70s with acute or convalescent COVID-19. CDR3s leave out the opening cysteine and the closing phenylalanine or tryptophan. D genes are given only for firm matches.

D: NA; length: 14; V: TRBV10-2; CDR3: ASSVGLTGYTGELF
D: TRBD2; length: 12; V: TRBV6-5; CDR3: ASSLTSAGETQY
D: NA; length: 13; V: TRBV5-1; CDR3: ASSFQGTPNSPLH
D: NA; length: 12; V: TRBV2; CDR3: ASSEDSSYNEQF
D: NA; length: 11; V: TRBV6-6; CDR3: ASSYSWGAEAF
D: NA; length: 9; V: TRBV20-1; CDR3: SASRLYEQF
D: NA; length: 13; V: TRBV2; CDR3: ASSEGGQPNQPQH
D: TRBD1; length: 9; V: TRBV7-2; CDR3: ASGQGGTQY
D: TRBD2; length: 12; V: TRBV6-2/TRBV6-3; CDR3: ASSRSGVLETQY
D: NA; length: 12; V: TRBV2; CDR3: ASSLQGQNYGYT
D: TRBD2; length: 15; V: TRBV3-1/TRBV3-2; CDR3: ASSQDLTSGRGNTQY
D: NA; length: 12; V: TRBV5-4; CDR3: ASSLPDRGYEQY
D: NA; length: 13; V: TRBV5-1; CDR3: ASSLTGGTNTEAF
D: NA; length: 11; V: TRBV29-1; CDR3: SGLELVTDTQY
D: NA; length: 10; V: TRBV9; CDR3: ASSVVEHEQY
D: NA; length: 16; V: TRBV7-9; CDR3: ASDVRTASTPSNQPQH
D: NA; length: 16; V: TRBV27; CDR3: ASSLSKGFAGAGDGYT
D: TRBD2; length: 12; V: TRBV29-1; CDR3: SVRTSGMTDTQY
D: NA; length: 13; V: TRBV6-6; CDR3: ASSYSKMEGETQY
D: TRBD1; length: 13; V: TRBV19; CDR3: ASMGPGQGNQPQH
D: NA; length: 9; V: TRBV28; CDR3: ASSFQNEQF
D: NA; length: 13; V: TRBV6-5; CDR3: ASTRGQLNTGELF